The 25 T cell receptor beta chains reported below all come from one sample, sequenced in a study of control samples from healthy donors and cancer patients. Only in-frame clones appear in the TCRdb table, and some are missing; sequencing was by immunoSEQ multiplex PCR. The sample lists around 51,000 clones; approximately 80% were seen once. The sequenced sample consisted of blood. These receptors were collected from a man between 65 and 85 years old in good health.

CDR3 nucleotide sequence: TGTGCCAGCAGCTTAGTTTCGGGGGCGAACACCGGGGAGCTGTTTTTT. It codes for CASSLVSGANTGELFF. V is TRBV7-6 and J is TRBJ2-2, with D maybe TRBD2 (6 bases). The CDR3 has 16 amino acids. Germline CDR1 reads SGHVS; CDR2 reads FNYEAQ. V lost 1 base and J lost 0, with 9 bases in between.

The chain recombines TRBV6-5 with TRBJ1-2, with TRBD1 as a possible D gene (5 bases). The CDR3 contains 12 residues. V gave up 11 bases and J gave up 2 bases, with 12 bases separating them. Germline values: CDR1 MNHEY, CDR2 SVGAGI. CDR3 coding DNA: TGTGCCGTCGCTCGACAGAACTATGGCTACACCTTC. Translated: CAVARQNYGYTF.

This clone was seen once. V and J are TRBV4-2 and TRBJ2-1; D gene unclear. Germline CDR1 reads LGHNA; CDR2 reads YNFKEQ. V lost 0 bases and J 6 bases, leaving 12 bases between the germline ends. The CDR3 has 15 amino acids. CDR3 region: CASSQEGRVSNEQFF. The CDR3 DNA follows: TGTGCCAGCAGCCAAGAAGGGCGCGTATCCAATGAGCAGTTCTTC.

This clone was detected only a few times. The chain links TRBV11-2 to TRBJ1-2; no reliable D call. This CDR3 contains 13 residues. The germline V gene has CDR1 SGHAT and CDR2 FQNNGV. The germline V and J ends were trimmed by 2 bases and 4 bases, with 8 bases remaining between them. This CDR3 reads CASSLSGSYGYTF. In nucleotides, the CDR3 is TGTGCCAGCAGCTTATCCGGTTCCTATGGCTACACCTTC.

This clone was detected a few times. The genes are TRBV7-3 and TRBJ2-3; D perhaps matches TRBD1 (6 bases). Between the trimmed V and J ends, which lost 4 bases and 5 bases, there was a span of 13 bases. Germline V CDR1 and CDR2: SGHTA, FQGTGA. The CDR3 has 14 residues. CDR3 amino acids: CASSSLGARDTQYF. The CDR3 region has the DNA TGTGCCAGCAGCTCCCTGGGGGCGAGAGATACGCAGTATTTT.

The chain carries TRBV10-3 and TRBJ2-5; 10 positions agree with TRBD1. The CDR3 has 15 residues. Trimming removed 5 bases from V and 4 bases from J; junction bases left unmatched: 7. Looked up from germline, CDR1 is ENHRY and CDR2 is SYGVKD. CDR3 in amino acids: CAISRPGTGAETQYF. DNA for the CDR3: TGTGCCATCAGTAGGCCCGGGACAGGGGCAGAGACCCAGTACTTC.

CDR3 nucleotide sequence: TGCGCCAGCAGCGTCCAGTGGGCAGGCGAGCAGTACTTC. Amino acids: CASSVQWAGEQYF. The chain links TRBV4-1 to TRBJ2-7; D unresolved. Germline values: CDR1 MGHRA, CDR2 YSYEKL. This CDR3 has 13 amino acids. Trimming took 5 bases from V and 6 from J, leaving 14 bases between them.

The chain couples TRBV7-8 to TRBJ2-5, with D unclear. Per germline, CDR1 SGHVS and CDR2 FQNEAQ. The CDR3 has 14 residues. Trimming cost V 0 bases and J 1 base, with 6 bases left between them. CDR3 in DNA: TGTGCCAGCAGCTTAGCAGGGTTCCAAGAGACCCAGTACTTC. It encodes CASSLAGFQETQYF.

The chain links TRBV11-2 to TRBJ1-1; D gene unclear. The V gene lost 1 base and the J gene lost 10 bases, with 7 bases spanning the gap. Per the germline V gene, CDR1 is SGHAT and CDR2 is FQNNGV. This CDR3 contains 11 residues. The CDR3 sequence is CASSLVGGAFF. The CDR3 region has the DNA TGTGCCAGCAGCTTAGTCGGAGGAGCTTTCTTT.

The rearrangement links TRBV2 to TRBJ1-3; D unresolved. V lost 4 bases, J lost 1 base, and 8 bases lay in between. CDR1 SNHLY and CDR2 FYNNEI come from the germline V gene. This CDR3 is built from 14 residues. The CDR3: CASSVEGSGNTIYF. In DNA form, the CDR3 reads TGTGCCAGCAGTGTTGAGGGATCTGGAAACACCATATATTTT.

Points on this clone: Germline and junction disagree at one end, which may indicate a read error. The chain has TRBV7-7 and TRBJ2-1; TRBD2 agrees at 10 bases. This CDR3 spans 21 amino acids. The germline CDR1 and CDR2 sequences are SSHAT and FNYEAQ (reference sequence). The CDR3 sequence: CASSRGGRLAGAGSSYNEQFF. The CDR3 DNA reads TGTGCTAGCAGCCGAGGCGGTCGGCTAGCGGGGGCCGGAAGCTCCTACAATGAGCAGTTCTTC. The whole variable domain, remainder taken from reference TRBV7-7 and TRBJ2-1, is GAGVSQSPRYKVTKRGQDVTLRCDPISSHATLYWYQQALGQGPEFLTYFNYEAQPDKSGLPSDRFSAERPEGSISTLTIQRTEQRDSAMYRCASSRGGRLAGAGSSYNEQFFGPGTRLTVL.

This clone was found once. The CDR3 is CASSPQVRDTEAFF. The CDR3 bases are TGTGCCAGCAGCCCCCAGGTAAGGGACACTGAAGCTTTCTTT. This chain connects TRBV5-6 to TRBJ1-1, with D uncertain. Trimming pared 4 bases from V and 3 bases from J, leaving 13 bases between. This CDR3 comprises 14 residues. CDR1 SGHDT and CDR2 YYEEEE come from the germline V gene.

The chain employs TRBV6-6 and TRBJ2-7; D tentatively fits TRBD1 or TRBD2 (5 bases each). Trimming pared 6 bases from V and 2 bases from J, leaving 14 bases between. The CDR3 extends over 14 amino acids. Per the germline V gene, CDR1 is MNHNY and CDR2 is SVGAGI (reference sequence). This chain's CDR3 is CASSAPGTAYEQYF. CDR3 nucleotide sequence: TGTGCCAGCAGCGCTCCGGGGACGGCCTACGAGCAGTACTTC.

The gene calls are TRBV6-1 and TRBJ1-2, with D unresolved. The CDR3 is made up of 14 amino acids. Trimming took 1 base from V and 0 from J, leaving 6 bases between them. Germline CDR1 reads MNHNS; CDR2 reads SASEGT. The CDR3 reads CASSEGGANYGYTF. The CDR3 nucleotides are TGTGCCAGCAGTGAAGGGGGAGCTAACTATGGCTACACCTTC.

The V and J genes are TRBV30 and TRBJ1-3; D not resolved. The CDR3 has 12 amino acids. In germline, CDR1 is GTSNPN, CDR2 SVGIG (reference sequence). V lost 5 bases, J lost 2 bases, and 7 bases lay in between. CDR3 coding DNA: TGTGCCTGGGGTACTACTGGAAACACCATATATTTT. Its protein is CAWGTTGNTIYF.

This rearrangement joins TRBV18 to TRBJ1-3, with unresolved D. In germline, CDR1 is KGHSH, CDR2 LQKENI. Between the trimmed V and J ends, which lost 6 bases and 0 bases, there was a span of 6 bases. The CDR3 runs to 13 residues. CDR3 bases: TGTGCCAGCTCGGAGAGCTCTGGAAACACCATATATTTT. Protein sequence: CASSESSGNTIYF.

This clone appeared a single time. The rearrangement uses TRBV5-6 and TRBJ1-4; TRBD1 is a possible D gene (6 bases). This CDR3 is built from 15 residues. CDR1 is SGHDT, CDR2 YYEEEE, per germline. The ends were cut back, 1 base at V and 7 bases at J, with 14 bases in the middle. The CDR3 nucleotides are TGTGCCAGCAGCTTGAAAAGGGGGGCTGGTGAAAAACTGTTTTTT. Its translation: CASSLKRGAGEKLFF.

V usage is TRBV30 and J usage is TRBJ1-6; D is ambiguous. Germline CDR1 and CDR2: GTSNPN and SVGIG (reference sequence). V lost 3 bases and J 9 bases, leaving 12 bases between the germline ends. This CDR3 has 13 residues. Here the CDR3 reads CAWRLQLSSPLHF. In DNA, the CDR3 is TGTGCCTGGAGGCTACAATTGAGTTCACCCCTCCACTTT.

The chain employs TRBV18 and TRBJ1-5; D call uncertain. V lost 3 bases to trimming and J lost 6 bases, with 9 bases between them. This CDR3 contains 13 residues. Germline values: CDR1 KGHSH, CDR2 LQKENI. For the CDR3, the DNA is TGTGCCAGCTCACCGGCGGGCGCTCAGCCCCAGCATTTT. Protein sequence: CASSPAGAQPQHF.

This rearrangement joins TRBV5-5 to TRBJ2-5; D is undetermined. The germline CDR1 and CDR2 sequences are SGHKS and YYEKEE (reference sequence). The V and J ends lost 1 base and 1 base respectively, with 5 bases between them. The CDR3 loop spans 13 amino acids. The CDR3 loop reads CASSLYSQETQYF. Written as DNA, the CDR3 is TGTGCCAGCAGCTTGTACAGCCAAGAGACCCAGTACTTC.

The gene calls are TRBV6-6 and TRBJ1-1; D possibly corresponds to TRBD1 (5 bases). Germline lookup yields CDR1 MNHNY and CDR2 SVGAGI (reference sequence). This CDR3 is built from 13 residues. Deletions cut 7 bases from V and 1 base from J, with 10 bases between. Here the CDR3 DNA reads TGTGCCAGCACCCGACAGTCGAACACTGAAGCTTTCTTT. It is translated as CASTRQSNTEAFF.

V and J are TRBV28 and TRBJ1-5, with 10 bases identical to TRBD1. The CDR3 is made up of 15 amino acids. Germline V gene lookup returns CDR1 MDHEN and CDR2 SYDVKM. V gave up 7 bases and J gave up 7 bases; unmatched junction bases: 10. The CDR3 protein is CASTSSGQGWQPQHF. The CDR3 bases are TGTGCCAGCACTTCTTCGGGACAGGGGTGGCAGCCCCAGCATTTT.

The chain is built from TRBV6-5 and TRBJ1-5; D remains ambiguous. This CDR3 comprises 15 residues. V was cut by 8 bases and J by 0 bases, with 14 bases left in between. Per the germline V gene, CDR1 is MNHEY and CDR2 is SVGAGI. The CDR3 protein is CASLGLGYSNQPQHF. The CDR3 DNA reads TGTGCCAGCTTAGGACTGGGGTATAGCAATCAGCCCCAGCATTTT.

The chain joins TRBV28 to TRBJ1-6, with a tentative D call TRBD1 (5 bases). This CDR3 region has 16 residues. Germline V gives CDR1 MDHEN, CDR2 SYDVKM. The ends were cut back, 5 bases at V and 6 bases at J, with 17 bases in the middle. The CDR3, as DNA: TGTGCCAGCAGTCGTCGGGGGGGAACCCTTAATTCACCCCTCCACTTT. Its protein product is CASSRRGGTLNSPLHF.

This clone has just one count. The gene calls are TRBV6-5 and TRBJ2-1, with TRBD2 as a possible D gene (5 bases). CDR1 is MNHEY, CDR2 SVGAGI, per germline. The CDR3 covers 14 residues. Trimming removed 0 bases at V and 6 bases at J, with 9 bases between. The CDR3 sequence: CASSYSIEGNEQFF. DNA for the CDR3: TGTGCCAGCAGTTACTCGATTGAGGGCAATGAGCAGTTCTTC.